This TCR beta chain was identified during a study of cytomegalovirus exposure and HLA in healthy donors. Study-level results: TCR beta sequences numbering 15,000 to 20,000 were associated with HLA alleles at 0.05 false discovery rate in a later analysis. Later analysis identified several of the most significant clusters that appeared linked to common viral pathogens. On later analysis, the bulk of CMV-associated TCR beta chains appeared to be HLA-restricted. When analyzed later, a missense DCLRE1C variant was found to be linked to TCR beta V- and J-gene trimming.

In the case of this clone: Its target is not known.

The PCR employed 60 Vbeta primers together with 13 Jbeta primers. TCRdb's copy holds only in-frame clones and misses some; the assay was immunoSEQ multiplex PCR. The sample is made up of roughly 50,000 clones, and the top ten hold roughly an eighth of it. The sample taken for sequencing was PBMCs. The receptor comes from a woman aged 55-70 years in good health and CMV-seropositive.

The CDR3: CATGGGETQYF. CDR3 sequence (DNA): TGTGCCACGGGCGGAGGTGAGACCCAGTACTTC. V usage is TRBV6-6 and J usage is TRBJ2-5, with a tentative D call TRBD2 (5 bases). Trimming left V 10 bases short and J 5 bases short, with 11 bases between. CDR3 size: 11 residues. The germline CDR1 and CDR2 sequences are MNHNY and SVGAGI (reference sequence).